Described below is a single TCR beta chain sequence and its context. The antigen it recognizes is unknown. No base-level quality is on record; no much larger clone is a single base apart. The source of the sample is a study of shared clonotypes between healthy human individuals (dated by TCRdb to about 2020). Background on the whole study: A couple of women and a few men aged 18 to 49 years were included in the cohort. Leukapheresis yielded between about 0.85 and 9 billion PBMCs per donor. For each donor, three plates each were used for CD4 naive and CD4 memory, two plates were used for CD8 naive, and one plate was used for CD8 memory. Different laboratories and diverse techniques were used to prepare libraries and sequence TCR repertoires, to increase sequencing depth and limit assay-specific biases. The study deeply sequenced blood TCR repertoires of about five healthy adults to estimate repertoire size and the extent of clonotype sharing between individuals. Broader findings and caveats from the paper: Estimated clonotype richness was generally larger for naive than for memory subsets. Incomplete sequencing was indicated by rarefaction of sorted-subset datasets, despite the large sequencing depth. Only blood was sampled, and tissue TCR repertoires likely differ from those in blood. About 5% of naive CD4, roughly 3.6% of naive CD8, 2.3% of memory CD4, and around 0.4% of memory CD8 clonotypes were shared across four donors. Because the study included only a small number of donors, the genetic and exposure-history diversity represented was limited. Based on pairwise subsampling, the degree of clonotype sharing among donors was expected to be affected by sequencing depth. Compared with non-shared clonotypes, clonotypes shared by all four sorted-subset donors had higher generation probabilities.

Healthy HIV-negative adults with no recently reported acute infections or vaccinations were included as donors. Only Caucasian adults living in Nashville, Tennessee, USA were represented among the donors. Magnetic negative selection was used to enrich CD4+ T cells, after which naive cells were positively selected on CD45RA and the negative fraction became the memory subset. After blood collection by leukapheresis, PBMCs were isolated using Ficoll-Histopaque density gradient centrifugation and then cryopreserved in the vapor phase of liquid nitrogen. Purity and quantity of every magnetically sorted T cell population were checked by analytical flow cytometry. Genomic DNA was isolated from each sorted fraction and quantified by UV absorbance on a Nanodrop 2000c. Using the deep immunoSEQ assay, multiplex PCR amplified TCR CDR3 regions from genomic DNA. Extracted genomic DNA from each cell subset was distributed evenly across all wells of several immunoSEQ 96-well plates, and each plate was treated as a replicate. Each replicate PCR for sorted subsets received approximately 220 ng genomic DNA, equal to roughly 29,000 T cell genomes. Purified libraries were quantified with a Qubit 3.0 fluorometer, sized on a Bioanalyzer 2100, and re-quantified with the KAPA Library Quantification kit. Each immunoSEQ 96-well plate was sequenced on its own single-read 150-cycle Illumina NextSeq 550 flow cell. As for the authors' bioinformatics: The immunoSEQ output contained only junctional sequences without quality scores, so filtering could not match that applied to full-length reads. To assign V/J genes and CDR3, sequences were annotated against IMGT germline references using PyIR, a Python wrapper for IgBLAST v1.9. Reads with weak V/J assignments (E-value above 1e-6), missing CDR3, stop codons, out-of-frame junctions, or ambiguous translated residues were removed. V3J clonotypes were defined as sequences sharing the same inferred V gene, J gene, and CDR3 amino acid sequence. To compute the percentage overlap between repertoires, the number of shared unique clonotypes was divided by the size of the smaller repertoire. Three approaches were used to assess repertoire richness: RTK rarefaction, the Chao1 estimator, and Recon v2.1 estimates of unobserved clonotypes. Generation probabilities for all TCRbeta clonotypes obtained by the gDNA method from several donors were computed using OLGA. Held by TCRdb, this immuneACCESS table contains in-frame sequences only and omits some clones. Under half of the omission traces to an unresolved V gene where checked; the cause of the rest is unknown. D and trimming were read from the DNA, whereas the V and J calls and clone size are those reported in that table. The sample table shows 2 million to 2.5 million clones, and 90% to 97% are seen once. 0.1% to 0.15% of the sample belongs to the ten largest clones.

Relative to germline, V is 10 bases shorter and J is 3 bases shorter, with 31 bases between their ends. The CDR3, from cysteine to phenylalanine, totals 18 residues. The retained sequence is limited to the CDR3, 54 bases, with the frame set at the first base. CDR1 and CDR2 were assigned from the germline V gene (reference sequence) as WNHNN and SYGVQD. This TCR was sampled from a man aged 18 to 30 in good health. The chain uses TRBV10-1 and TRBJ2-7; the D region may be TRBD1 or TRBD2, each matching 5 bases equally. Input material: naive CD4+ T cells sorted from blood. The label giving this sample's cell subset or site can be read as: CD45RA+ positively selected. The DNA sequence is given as TGCGCCACCACCCGTGGGACCGCAAGGTGGAGCATCGTCTACGAGCAGTACTTC. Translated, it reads CATTRGTARWSIVYEQYF.